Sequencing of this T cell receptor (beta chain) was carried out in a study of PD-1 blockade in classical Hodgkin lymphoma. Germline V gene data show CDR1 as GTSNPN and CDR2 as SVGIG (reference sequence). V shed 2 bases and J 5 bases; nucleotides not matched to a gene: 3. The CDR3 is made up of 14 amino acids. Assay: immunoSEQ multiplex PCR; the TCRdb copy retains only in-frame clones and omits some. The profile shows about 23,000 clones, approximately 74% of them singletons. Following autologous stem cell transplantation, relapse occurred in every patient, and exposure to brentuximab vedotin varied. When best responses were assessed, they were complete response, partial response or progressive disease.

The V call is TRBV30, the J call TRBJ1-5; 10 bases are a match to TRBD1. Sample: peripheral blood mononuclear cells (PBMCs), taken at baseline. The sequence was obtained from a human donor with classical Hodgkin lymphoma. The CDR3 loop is CAWSRGTGDQPQHF. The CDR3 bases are TGTGCCTGGAGTCGCGGGACAGGGGATCAGCCCCAGCATTTT.